This T cell receptor beta chain was identified during a study of tumor-infiltrating lymphocytes in localized non-small cell lung cancer. Regarding the study as a whole: T-cell fraction did not differ between immunotypes IM1 and IM2. Only some patients had TCR sequencing, depending on available tissue. Each assay used a separate piece of the same tissue. TCRbeta sequencing showed higher T cell infiltration in tumors than uninvolved lung.

V was clipped by 2 bases and J by 3 bases, with 12 bases between them. CDR1 and CDR2 from the germline V gene are SGHRS and YFSETQ. The CDR3 consists of 14 residues. Concerning this clone itself: Its antigen is unknown.

Produced via immunoSEQ multiplex PCR; TCRdb's table is partial and in-frame only. The sample holds about 23,000 clones, less than 70% seen once. The TCR originated in a human donor with non-small cell lung cancer. Input material: lung tumor tissue. This sequence joins TRBV5-1 and TRBJ2-7; maybe TRBD1 (6 bases). Here the CDR3 DNA reads TGCGCCAGCAGCTTTGGGCAGGGGATCTACGAGCAGTACTTC. Translating gives CASSFGQGIYEQYF.